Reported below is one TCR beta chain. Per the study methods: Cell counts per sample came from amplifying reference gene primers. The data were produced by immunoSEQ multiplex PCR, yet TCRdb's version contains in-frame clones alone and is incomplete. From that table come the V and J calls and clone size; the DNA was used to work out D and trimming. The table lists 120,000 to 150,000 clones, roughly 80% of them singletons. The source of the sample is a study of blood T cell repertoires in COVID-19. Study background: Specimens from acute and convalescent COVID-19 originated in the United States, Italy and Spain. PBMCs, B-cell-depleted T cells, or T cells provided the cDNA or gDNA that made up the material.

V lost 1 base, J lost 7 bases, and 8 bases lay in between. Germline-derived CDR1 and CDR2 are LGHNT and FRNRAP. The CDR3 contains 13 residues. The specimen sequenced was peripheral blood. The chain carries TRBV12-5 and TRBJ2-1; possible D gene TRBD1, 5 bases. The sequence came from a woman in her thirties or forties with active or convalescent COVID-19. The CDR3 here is CASGLGGVNEQFF. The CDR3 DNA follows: TGTGCTAGTGGTTTGGGGGGCGTGAATGAGCAGTTCTTC. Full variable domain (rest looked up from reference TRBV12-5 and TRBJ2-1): DARVTQTPRHKVTEMGQEVTMRCQPILGHNTVFWYRQTMMQGLELLAYFRNRAPLDDSGMPKDRFSAEMPDATLATLKIQPSEPRDSAVYFCASGLGGVNEQFFGPGTRLTVL.